The TCR beta chain under discussion was sequenced for a study of CD4+ T cells in melanoma. Overall study findings and caveats: A reported correlation linked neoantigen-specific CD4+ T cells to CD8+, macrophage and B cell function. Reportedly, melanoma neoantigen-specific CD4+ T cells showed varied differentiation states.

Germline values: CDR1 SQVTM, CDR2 ANQGSEA. Losses at the gene ends were 6 bases for V and 2 bases for J; bases not matched to a gene: 6. This CDR3 is built from 14 residues. In the case of this clone: Antigen specificity is unknown.

The data were produced by immunoSEQ multiplex PCR, yet TCRdb's version contains in-frame clones alone and is incomplete. The sample includes roughly 150,000 clones, around 90% of them seen just once. This sequence was found in a human donor with melanoma. J is TRBJ1-1 and V is TRBV29-1; 10 bases agree with TRBD1. The CDR3 reads CSVVDRGRNTEAFF. Written as DNA, the CDR3 is TGCAGCGTCGTCGACAGGGGGCGTAACACTGAAGCTTTCTTT.